A single sample is the source of the 19 T cell receptor beta chains below, sequenced in a study of CD8+ T cells in alopecia areata. Following RNA extraction, reverse transcription yielded cDNA that acted as the sequencing template. TCRdb keeps only in-frame clones here, not all; method: immunoSEQ multiplex PCR. The data hold about 110,000 clones, with 59% observed a single time. The material sequenced was CD8+ T cells sorted from blood. Every receptor here comes from a human donor in good health.

The rearrangement uses TRBV15 and TRBJ2-7; a possible D gene is TRBD2 (5 bases). Germline-derived CDR1 and CDR2 are LNHNV and YYDKDF (reference sequence). This CDR3 is built from 16 residues. V gave up 0 bases and J gave up 6 bases, with 18 bases separating them. CDR3 in DNA: TGTGCCACCAGCAGAGATTTGACTACCCTCCCGAGCGAGCAGTACTTC. Protein sequence: CATSRDLTTLPSEQYF.

This chain connects TRBV13 to TRBJ2-5, with D perhaps matching TRBD1 or TRBD2 (5 bases each). The CDR3 covers 15 residues. CDR1 and CDR2 (germline): PRHDT, FYEKMQ (reference sequence). With 0 bases removed from V and 1 base from J, the gap between germline ends came to 9 bases. CDR3 in amino acids: CASSLGEGTQETQYF. The CDR3 DNA reads as TGTGCCAGCAGCTTAGGAGAGGGGACCCAAGAGACCCAGTACTTC.

V usage is TRBV7-9 and J usage is TRBJ2-5; 11 bases are a match to TRBD2. CDR3 length: 19 residues. V was clipped by 5 bases and J by 3 bases; unmatched bases: 17. Looked up from germline, CDR1 is SEHNR and CDR2 is FQNEAQ (reference sequence). The CDR3: CASSPTKLSPGLAEETQYF. In DNA form, the CDR3 reads TGTGCCAGCAGCCCGACGAAACTAAGTCCGGGACTAGCGGAAGAGACCCAGTACTTC.

The J gene is TRBJ1-1, the V gene TRBV2, with D possibly matching TRBD1 (6 bases). Trimming pared 7 bases from V and 8 bases from J, leaving 11 bases between. Per germline, CDR1 SNHLY and CDR2 FYNNEI. The CDR3 sequence is 11 residues long. CDR3 in DNA: TGTGCCAGCATATGGACAGCAGAAGCTTTCTTT. Its protein is CASIWTAEAFF.

This sequence joins TRBV9 and TRBJ1-2; no clear D gene. From germline, CDR1 is SGDLS and CDR2 YYNGEE. Trimming stripped 3 bases from V and 3 bases from J, with 9 bases between. The CDR3 spans 13 residues. This chain's CDR3 is CASSGHMDYGYTF. Written as DNA, the CDR3 is TGTGCCAGCAGCGGGCACATGGACTATGGCTACACCTTC.

This clone came up once. The V gene is TRBV27, the J gene TRBJ1-6; the D gene is possibly TRBD1 (5 bases). The CDR3 extends over 14 amino acids. CDR1 and CDR2 (germline): MNHEY, SMNVEV (reference sequence). V lost 3 bases and J 9 bases, leaving 12 bases between the germline ends. The CDR3 DNA is TGTGCCAGCAGTTTGTCAGGGAGCGGTTCACCCCTCCACTTT. This gives the protein CASSLSGSGSPLHF.

The rearrangement uses TRBV29-1 and TRBJ2-3; 7 bases are a match to TRBD2. Germline trimming cut 2 bases from V and 5 bases from J; bases unmatched to any gene: 7. Germline CDR1 SQVTM, CDR2 ANQGSEA. This CDR3 spans 14 amino acids. CDR3 nucleotides: TGCAGCGTTGAATTAGCAGGGAGGGAAGATACGCAGTATTTT. It specifies CSVELAGREDTQYF.

This chain joins TRBV27 and TRBJ2-5, with a possible D match to TRBD2 (7 bases). Trimming shortened V by 3 bases and J by 5 bases, and 16 bases separated the two germline ends. CDR3 length equals 15 residues. Germline V gene data show CDR1 as MNHEY and CDR2 as SMNVEV (reference sequence). This CDR3 reads CASSFGGGLGETQYF. CDR3 sequence (DNA): TGTGCCAGCAGTTTTGGGGGGGGGCTTGGGGAGACCCAGTACTTC.

The chain employs TRBV5-1 and TRBJ2-4, with D possibly matching TRBD2 (6 bases). Trimming cost V 4 bases and J 0 bases, with 11 bases left between them. This CDR3 has 15 residues. CDR1 and CDR2 (germline): SGHRS, YFSETQ. The CDR3 nucleotides are TGCGCCAGCAGCCCGAGCGGGCTAGCCAAAAACATTCAGTACTTC. Its translation is CASSPSGLAKNIQYF.

V is TRBV30 and J is TRBJ2-1; 8 bases line up with TRBD2. There are 13 residues in the CDR3. Looked up from germline, CDR1 is GTSNPN and CDR2 is SVGIG (reference sequence). The V and J ends lost 1 base and 9 bases, in that order; junction bases with no gene match: 5. The CDR3 DNA follows: TGTGCCTGGAGTGACGGGGGGGATGGTGAGCAGTTCTTC. Its translation: CAWSDGGDGEQFF.

The chain recombines TRBV30 with TRBJ2-1; possibly TRBD1 for D (6 bases). V lost 4 bases and J 1 base, leaving 14 bases between the germline ends. CDR3 size: 15 residues. Per germline, CDR1 GTSNPN and CDR2 SVGIG (reference sequence). The CDR3 here is CAWTTGSGSYNEQFF. CDR3 coding DNA: TGTGCCTGGACCACAGGGTCGGGGTCCTACAATGAGCAGTTCTTC.

The chain has TRBV15 and TRBJ2-7; D uncertain. V shed 0 bases and J shed 7 bases, with 10 bases lying between them. The length of the CDR3 is 13 residues. Looked up from germline, CDR1 is LNHNV and CDR2 is YYDKDF (reference sequence). CDR3 DNA: TGTGCCACCAGCAGAGAAAGACGGACGGAGCAGTACTTC. Protein sequence: CATSRERRTEQYF.

This rearrangement joins TRBV4-3 to TRBJ2-3; TRBD2 aligns across 8 bases. V gave up 0 bases and J gave up 6 bases; unmatched junction bases: 8. This CDR3 has 16 amino acids. In germline, CDR1 is LGHNA, CDR2 YSLEER. The CDR3 reads CASSQDYGGDRDTQYF. In DNA, the CDR3 is TGCGCCAGCAGCCAAGATTACGGGGGGGATCGGGATACGCAGTATTTT.

The chain employs TRBV4-1 and TRBJ1-6, with no clear D. V lost 1 base to trimming and J lost 9 bases, with 13 bases between them. CDR1 is MGHRA, CDR2 YSYEKL, per germline. This CDR3 contains 15 residues. The CDR3: CASSQGVDSVSPLHF. The DNA for the CDR3 is TGCGCCAGCAGCCAAGGCGTAGACTCGGTTTCACCCCTCCACTTT.

The chain combines TRBV19 with TRBJ1-1, with TRBD1 identical over 9 bases. Germline CDR1 reads LNHDA; CDR2 reads SQIVND (reference sequence). The CDR3 is 19 amino acids. Trimming at V came to 0 bases and at J to 0 bases, leaving 11 bases not matched to a gene. The CDR3 here is CASSIDHGQGSSMNTEAFF. In DNA, the CDR3 is TGTGCCAGTAGTATAGACCATGGACAGGGGTCAAGCATGAACACTGAAGCTTTCTTT.

The rearrangement joins TRBV4-2 to TRBJ1-1; D call uncertain. The CDR3 covers 11 residues. CDR1 and CDR2 (germline): LGHNA, YNFKEQ. V dropped 0 bases and J dropped 11 bases, with 7 bases sitting between them. This CDR3 is CASSQETGAFF. The CDR3 coding sequence is TGTGCCAGCAGCCAAGAGACCGGGGCTTTCTTT.

The rearrangement links TRBV7-9 to TRBJ2-3; TRBD1 aligns across 8 bases. CDR3 size: 16 residues. The V gene end was trimmed by 5 bases and the J gene end by 3 bases; junction bases not matched to a gene: 10. Per the germline V gene, CDR1 is SEHNR and CDR2 is FQNEAQ (reference sequence). The chain's CDR3 is CASSPPTGEGTDTQYF. CDR3 nucleotides: TGTGCCAGCAGCCCGCCGACAGGGGAAGGGACAGATACGCAGTATTTT.

The chain joins TRBV5-1 to TRBJ1-6; the D is unclear. V lost 5 bases and J lost 0, with 12 bases in between. The germline CDR1 and CDR2 sequences are SGHRS and YFSETQ. This CDR3 spans 16 amino acids. The CDR3 bases are TGCGCCAGCAGAGTGTGTTGCCGCTCCTATAATTCACCCCTCCACTTT. It codes for CASRVCCRSYNSPLHF.

This clone has just one count. The chain joins TRBV10-1 to TRBJ2-3; D call uncertain. In germline, CDR1 is WNHNN, CDR2 SYGVQD (reference sequence). The CDR3 is 13 amino acids. The V and J ends lost 3 bases and 2 bases respectively, with 6 bases between them. The CDR3 region is CASSDTLTDTQYF. Here the CDR3 DNA reads TGCGCCAGCAGTGACACACTCACAGATACGCAGTATTTT.